Given below is one T cell receptor (beta chain) in context. Its antigen is currently unknown. Sequencing was performed with immunoSEQ multiplex PCR; in TCRdb, only in-frame clones are kept and a portion is missing. In the table there are 45,000 to 70,000 clones, about 86% of which are singletons. This sample was taken from a study of OX40 agonist ivuxolimab in advanced cancers. Study results and caveats: Researchers report that CD8+ T cells had, on average, more expanded clones than CD4+.

The TCR sequence derives from an adult with an advanced solid tumor such as melanoma, head and neck, liver or kidney cancer. The sample in question was CD4+ or CD8+ T cells sorted from blood, obtained in a trial of the OX40 agonist ivuxolimab.

CDR3 sequence reads: CASSTTGNTEAFF. DNA for the CDR3: TGTGCCAGCTCAACGACAGGGAACACTGAAGCTTTCTTT. The chain combines TRBV18 with TRBJ1-1, with D possibly being TRBD1 (6 bases). Deletions cut 5 bases from V and 1 base from J, with 8 bases between. In germline, CDR1 is KGHSH, CDR2 LQKENI. This CDR3 is built from 13 residues.